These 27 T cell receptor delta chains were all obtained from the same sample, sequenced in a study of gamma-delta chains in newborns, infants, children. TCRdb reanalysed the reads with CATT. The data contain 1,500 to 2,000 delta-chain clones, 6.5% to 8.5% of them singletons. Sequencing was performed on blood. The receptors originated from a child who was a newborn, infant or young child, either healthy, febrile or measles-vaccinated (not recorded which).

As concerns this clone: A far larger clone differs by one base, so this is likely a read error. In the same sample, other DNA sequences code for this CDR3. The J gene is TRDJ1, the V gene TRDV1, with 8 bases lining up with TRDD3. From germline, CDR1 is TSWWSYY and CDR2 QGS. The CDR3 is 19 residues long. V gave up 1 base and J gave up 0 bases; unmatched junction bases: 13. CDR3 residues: CALGEPGRGYPDYTDKLIF. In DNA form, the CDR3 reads TGTGCTCTTGGGGAACCCGGGCGGGGATACCCAGATTACACCGATAAACTCATCTTT.

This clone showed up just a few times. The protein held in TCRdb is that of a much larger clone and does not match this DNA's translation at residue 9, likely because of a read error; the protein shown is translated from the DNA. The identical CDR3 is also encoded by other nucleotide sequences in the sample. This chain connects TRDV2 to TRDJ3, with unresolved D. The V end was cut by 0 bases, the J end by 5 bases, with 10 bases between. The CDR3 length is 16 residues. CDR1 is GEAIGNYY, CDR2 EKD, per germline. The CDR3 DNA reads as TGTGCCTGTGACACCGTATTATCCAGGGACACCCGACAGATGTTTTTC. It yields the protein CACDTVLSRDTRQMFF.

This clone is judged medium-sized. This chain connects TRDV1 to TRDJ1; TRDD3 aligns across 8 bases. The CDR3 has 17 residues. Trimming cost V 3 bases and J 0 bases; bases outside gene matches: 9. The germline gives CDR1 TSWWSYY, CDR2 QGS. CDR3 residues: CALGDPLGGPYTDKLIF. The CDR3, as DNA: TGTGCTCTTGGGGACCCACTGGGGGGTCCGTACACCGATAAACTCATCTTT.

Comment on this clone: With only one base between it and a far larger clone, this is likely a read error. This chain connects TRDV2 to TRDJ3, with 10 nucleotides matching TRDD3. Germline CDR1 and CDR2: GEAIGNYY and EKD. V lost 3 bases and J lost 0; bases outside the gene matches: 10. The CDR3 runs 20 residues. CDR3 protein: CACDAVLGDASSWDTRQMFF. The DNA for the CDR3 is TGTGCCTGTGACGCCGTACTGGGGGATGCAAGCTCCTGGGACACCCGACAGATGTTTTTC.

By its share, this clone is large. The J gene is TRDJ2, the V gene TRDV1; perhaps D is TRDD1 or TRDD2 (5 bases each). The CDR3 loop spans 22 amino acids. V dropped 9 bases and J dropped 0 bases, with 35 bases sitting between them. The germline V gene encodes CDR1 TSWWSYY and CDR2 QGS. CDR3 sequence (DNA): TGTGCTCTCGGCCCTACGTTACAGGAAATTCAGGTTCGATCTCCTTTGACAGCACAACTCTTCTTT. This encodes CALGPTLQEIQVRSPLTAQLFF.

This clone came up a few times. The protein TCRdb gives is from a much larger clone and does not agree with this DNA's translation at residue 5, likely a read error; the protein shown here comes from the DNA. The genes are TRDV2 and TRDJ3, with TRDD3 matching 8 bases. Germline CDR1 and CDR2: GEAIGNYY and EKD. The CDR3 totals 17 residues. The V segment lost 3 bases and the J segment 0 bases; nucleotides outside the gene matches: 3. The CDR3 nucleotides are TGTGCCTGTGACGCCTGGGGGAGCTCCTGGGACACCCGACAGATGTTTTTC. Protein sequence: CACDAWGSSWDTRQMFF.

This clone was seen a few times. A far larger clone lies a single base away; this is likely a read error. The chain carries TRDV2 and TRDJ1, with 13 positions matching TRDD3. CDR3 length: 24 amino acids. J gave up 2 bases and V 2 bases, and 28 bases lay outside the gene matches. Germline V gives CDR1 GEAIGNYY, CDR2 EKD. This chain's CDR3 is CACDKRSPTLSDYWGIRRTDKLIF. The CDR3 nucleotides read TGTGCCTGTGACAAAAGATCTCCGACCCTATCTGATTACTGGGGGATACGAAGAACCGATAAACTCATCTTT.

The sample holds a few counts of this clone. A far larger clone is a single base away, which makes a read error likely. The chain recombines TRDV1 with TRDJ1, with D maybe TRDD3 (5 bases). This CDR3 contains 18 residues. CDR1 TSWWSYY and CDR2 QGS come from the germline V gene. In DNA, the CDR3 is TGTGCTCTTGGGGAAGTAAGCCGGTCGAGGTGTTGGGATGATAGACTCATCTTT. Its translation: CALGEVSRSRCWDDRLIF.

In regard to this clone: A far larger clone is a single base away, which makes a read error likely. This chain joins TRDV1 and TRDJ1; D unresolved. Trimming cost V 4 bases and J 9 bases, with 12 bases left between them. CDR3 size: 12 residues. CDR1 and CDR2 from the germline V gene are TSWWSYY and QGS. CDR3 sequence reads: CALGGSHPELIF. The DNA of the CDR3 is TGTGCTCTTGGGGGTTCCCACCCCGAACTCATCTTT.

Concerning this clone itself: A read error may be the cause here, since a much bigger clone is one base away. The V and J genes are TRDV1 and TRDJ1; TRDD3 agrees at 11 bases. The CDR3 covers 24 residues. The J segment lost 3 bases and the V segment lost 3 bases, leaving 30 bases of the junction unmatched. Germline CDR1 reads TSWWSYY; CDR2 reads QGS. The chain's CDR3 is CALGDLGGPYSSWGIRTYADKLIF. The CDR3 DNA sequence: TGTGCTCTTGGGGATCTCGGGGGGCCCTACTCTAGTTGGGGGATACGTACGTACGCCGATAAACTCATCTTT.

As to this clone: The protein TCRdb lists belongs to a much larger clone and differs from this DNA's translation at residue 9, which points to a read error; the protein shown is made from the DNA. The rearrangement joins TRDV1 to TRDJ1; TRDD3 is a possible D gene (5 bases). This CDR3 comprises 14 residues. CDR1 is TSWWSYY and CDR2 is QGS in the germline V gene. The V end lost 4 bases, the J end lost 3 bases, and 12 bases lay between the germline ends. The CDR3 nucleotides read TGTGCTCTTGGGGTAGGGGGTTACGCCGATAAACTCATCTTT. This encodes CALGVGGYADKLIF.

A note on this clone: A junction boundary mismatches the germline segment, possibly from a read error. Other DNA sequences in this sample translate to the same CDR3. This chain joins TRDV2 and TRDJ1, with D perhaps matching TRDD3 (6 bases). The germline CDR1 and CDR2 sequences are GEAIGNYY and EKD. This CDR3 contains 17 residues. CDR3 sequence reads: CACDTFYLGTTADKLIF. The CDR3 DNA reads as TGTGCATGTGACACCTTCTATCTGGGGACCACGGCCGATAAACTCATCTTT.

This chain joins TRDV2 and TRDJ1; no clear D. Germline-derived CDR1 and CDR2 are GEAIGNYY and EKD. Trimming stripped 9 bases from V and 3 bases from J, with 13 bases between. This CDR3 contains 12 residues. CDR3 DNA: TGTGCCACCCCTCTCAACCCCGATAAACTCATCTTT. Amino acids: CATPLNPDKLIF.

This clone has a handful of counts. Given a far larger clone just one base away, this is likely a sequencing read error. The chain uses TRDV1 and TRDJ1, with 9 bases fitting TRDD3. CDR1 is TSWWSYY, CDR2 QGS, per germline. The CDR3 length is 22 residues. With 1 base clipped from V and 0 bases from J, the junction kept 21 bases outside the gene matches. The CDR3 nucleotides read TGTGCTCTTGGGGAACCGGCCTCCTACGGGAGCTGGGCTGGGGGATACACCGATAAACTCATCTTT. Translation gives CALGEPASYGSWAGGYTDKLIF.

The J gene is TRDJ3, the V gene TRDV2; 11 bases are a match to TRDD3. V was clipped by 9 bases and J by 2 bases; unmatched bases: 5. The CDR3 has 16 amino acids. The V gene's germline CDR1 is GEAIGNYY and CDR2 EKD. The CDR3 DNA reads TGTGCCACAATACTGGGGGATACCTGGGACACCCGACAGATGTTTTTC. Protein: CATILGDTWDTRQMFF.

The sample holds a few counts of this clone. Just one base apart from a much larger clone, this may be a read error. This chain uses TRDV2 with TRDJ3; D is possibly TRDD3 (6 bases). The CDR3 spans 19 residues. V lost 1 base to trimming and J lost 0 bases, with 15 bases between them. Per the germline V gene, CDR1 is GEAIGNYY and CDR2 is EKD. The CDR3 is CACDTLGSKGSWDTRQMFF. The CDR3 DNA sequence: TGTGCCTGTGACACGCTGGGGAGTAAAGGCTCCTGGGACACCCGACAGATGTTTTTC.

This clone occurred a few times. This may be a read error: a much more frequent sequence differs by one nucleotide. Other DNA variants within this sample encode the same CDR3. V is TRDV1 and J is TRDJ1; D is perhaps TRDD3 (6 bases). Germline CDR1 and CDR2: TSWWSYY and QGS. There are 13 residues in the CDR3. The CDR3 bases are TGCGCTCTTGCTGGGGACACCACCGATAAACTCATCTTT. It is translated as CALAGDTTDKLIF.

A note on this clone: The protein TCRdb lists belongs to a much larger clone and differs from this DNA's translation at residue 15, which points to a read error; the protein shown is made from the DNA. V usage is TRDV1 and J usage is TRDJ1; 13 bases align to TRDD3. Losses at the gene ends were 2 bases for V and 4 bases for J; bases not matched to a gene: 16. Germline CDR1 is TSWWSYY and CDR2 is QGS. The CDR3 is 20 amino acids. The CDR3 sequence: CALGESGYTGGYAWIDKLIF. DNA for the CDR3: TGTGCTCTTGGGGAATCCGGCTATACTGGGGGATACGCGTGGATCGATAAACTCATCTTT.

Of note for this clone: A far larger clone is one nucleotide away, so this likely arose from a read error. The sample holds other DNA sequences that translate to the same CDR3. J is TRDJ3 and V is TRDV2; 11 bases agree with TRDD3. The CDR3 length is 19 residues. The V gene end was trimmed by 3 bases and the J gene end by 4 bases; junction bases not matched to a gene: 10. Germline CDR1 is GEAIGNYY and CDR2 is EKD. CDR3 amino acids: CACDPVLGDKTWDTRQMFF. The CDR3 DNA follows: TGTGCCTGTGACCCCGTACTGGGGGATAAGACTTGGGACACCCGACAGATGTTTTTC.

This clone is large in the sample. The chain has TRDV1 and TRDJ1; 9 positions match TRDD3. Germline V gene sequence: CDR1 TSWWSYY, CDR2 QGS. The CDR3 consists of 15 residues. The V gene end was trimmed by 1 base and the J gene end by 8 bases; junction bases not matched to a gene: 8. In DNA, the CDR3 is TGTGCTCTTGGGGAACGGGGGACCGGGGGATACAAACTCATCTTT. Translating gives CALGERGTGGYKLIF.

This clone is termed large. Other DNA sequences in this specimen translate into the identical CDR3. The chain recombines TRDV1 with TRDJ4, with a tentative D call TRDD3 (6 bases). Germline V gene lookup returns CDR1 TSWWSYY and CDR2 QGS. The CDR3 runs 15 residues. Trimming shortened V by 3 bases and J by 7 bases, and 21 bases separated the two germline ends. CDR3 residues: CALGEEGYSWARLIF. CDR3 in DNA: TGTGCTCTTGGGGAGGAAGGATACAGTTGGGCACGCCTGATCTTT.

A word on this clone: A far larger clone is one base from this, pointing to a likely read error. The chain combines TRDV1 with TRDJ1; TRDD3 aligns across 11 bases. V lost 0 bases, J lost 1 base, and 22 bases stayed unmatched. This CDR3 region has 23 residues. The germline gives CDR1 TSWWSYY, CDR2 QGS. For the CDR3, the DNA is TGTGCTCTTGGGGAACTAGGCGGCTCCTACATCTACTGGGGGATAAGACTCACCGATAAACTCATCTTT. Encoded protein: CALGELGGSYIYWGIRLTDKLIF.

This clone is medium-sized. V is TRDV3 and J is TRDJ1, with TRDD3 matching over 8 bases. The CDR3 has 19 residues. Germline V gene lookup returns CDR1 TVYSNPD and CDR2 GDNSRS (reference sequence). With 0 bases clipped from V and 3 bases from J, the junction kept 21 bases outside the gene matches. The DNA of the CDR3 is TGTGCCTTTAGACTGGATCCCTACTTGCTGGGGGACGGCCCCGATAAACTCATCTTT. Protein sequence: CAFRLDPYLLGDGPDKLIF.

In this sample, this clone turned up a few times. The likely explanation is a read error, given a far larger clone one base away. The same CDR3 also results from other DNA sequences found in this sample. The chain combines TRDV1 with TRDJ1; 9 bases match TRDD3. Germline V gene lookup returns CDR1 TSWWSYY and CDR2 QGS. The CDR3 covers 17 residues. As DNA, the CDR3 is TGCGCTCTTGGGGAAGGACCTACTGGGGGACCCACCGATAAACTCATCTTT. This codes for CALGEGPTGGPTDKLIF.

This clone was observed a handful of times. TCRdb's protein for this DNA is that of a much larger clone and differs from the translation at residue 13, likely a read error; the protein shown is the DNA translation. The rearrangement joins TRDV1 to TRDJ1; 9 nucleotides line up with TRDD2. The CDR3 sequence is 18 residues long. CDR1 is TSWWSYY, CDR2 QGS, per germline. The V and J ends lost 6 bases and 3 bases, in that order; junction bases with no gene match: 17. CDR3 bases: TGTGCTCTTGGTATGGCCTTCCTACAAGTCGGGTCCGCCGATAAACTCATCTTT. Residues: CALGMAFLQVGSADKLIF.

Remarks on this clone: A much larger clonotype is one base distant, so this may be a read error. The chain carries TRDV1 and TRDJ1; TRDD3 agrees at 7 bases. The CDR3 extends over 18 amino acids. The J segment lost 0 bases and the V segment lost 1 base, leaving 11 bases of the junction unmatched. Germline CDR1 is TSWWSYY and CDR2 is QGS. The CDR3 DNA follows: TGTGCTCTTGGGGAACGTGGTACTGGGGTTCCCTACACCGATAAACTCATCTTT. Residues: CALGERGTGVPYTDKLIF.

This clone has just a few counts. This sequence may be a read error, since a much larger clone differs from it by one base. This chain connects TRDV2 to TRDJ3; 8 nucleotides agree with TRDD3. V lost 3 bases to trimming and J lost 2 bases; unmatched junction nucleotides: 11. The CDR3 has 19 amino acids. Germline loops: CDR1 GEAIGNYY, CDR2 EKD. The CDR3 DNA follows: TGTGCCTGTGACCCTGTACTGGGGGCCGTCCCCTGGGACACCCGACAGATGTTTTTC. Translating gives CACDPVLGAVPWDTRQMFF.